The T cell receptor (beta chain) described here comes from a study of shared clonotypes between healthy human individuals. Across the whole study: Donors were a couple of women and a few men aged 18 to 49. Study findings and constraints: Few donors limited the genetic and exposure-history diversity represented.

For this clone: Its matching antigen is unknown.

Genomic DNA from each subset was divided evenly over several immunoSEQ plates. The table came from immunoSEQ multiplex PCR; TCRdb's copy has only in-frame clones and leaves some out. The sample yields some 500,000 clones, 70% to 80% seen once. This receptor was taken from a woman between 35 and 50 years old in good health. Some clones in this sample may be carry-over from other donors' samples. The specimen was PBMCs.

The DNA of the CDR3 is TGTGCCAGCAAAGCTTGGGCAGCGAACACTGAAGCTTTCTTT. It codes for CASKAWAANTEAFF. The chain carries TRBV2 and TRBJ1-1; D is uncertain. Germline values: CDR1 SNHLY, CDR2 FYNNEI. Trimming took off 7 bases at V and 1 base at J, with 13 bases between the two ends. The CDR3 extends over 14 amino acids.